The 30 T cell receptor beta chains below were found in one sample sequenced in a study of blood T cell repertoires in COVID-19. Sequencing used immunoSEQ multiplex PCR; TCRdb keeps in-frame clones, though not all of them. The sample carries roughly 200,000 clones, more than 75% recorded once. The sequenced sample consisted of peripheral blood. Receptor source: a woman of 80 years or more with acute or convalescent COVID-19.

The chain has TRBV11-2 and TRBJ1-3; no firm D call. V dropped 0 bases and J dropped 2 bases, with 8 bases sitting between them. The V gene's germline CDR1 is SGHAT and CDR2 FQNNGV. The CDR3 covers 15 residues. CDR3 sequence (DNA): TGTGCCAGCAGCTTAGACGGGGAAGCTGGAAACACCATATATTTT. It yields the protein CASSLDGEAGNTIYF.

This clone was seen a single time. This chain joins TRBV12-3 or TRBV12-4 and TRBJ1-4; D possibly corresponds to TRBD1 (6 bases). Trimming left V 5 bases short and J 8 bases short, with 12 bases between. The CDR3 loop spans 13 amino acids. CDR3 nucleotides: TGTGCCAGCAGTCCAGGGGTGGAGGAAAAACTGTTTTTT. It encodes CASSPGVEEKLFF.

Remarks on this clone: Within the sample, other DNA sequences also encode this same CDR3. CDR3: CASSVGGQGSTEAFF. The CDR3 nucleotides read TGTGCCAGCAGCGTAGGAGGACAGGGTTCCACTGAAGCTTTCTTT. The V call is TRBV9, the J call TRBJ1-1; 8 positions match TRBD1. Trimming removed 0 bases from V and 4 bases from J; junction bases left unmatched: 5. Germline V CDR1 and CDR2: SGDLS, YYNGEE. The CDR3 is 15 amino acids.

The rearrangement uses TRBV5-1 and TRBJ2-1; 7 nucleotides line up with TRBD2. The CDR3 is 15 residues long. Germline V gene data show CDR1 as SGHRS and CDR2 as YFSETQ. The V segment lost 1 base and the J segment 7 bases; nucleotides outside the gene matches: 8. This CDR3 reads CASSLMGRARNEQFF. The CDR3 DNA sequence: TGCGCCAGCAGCTTGATGGGGAGGGCCCGGAATGAGCAGTTCTTC.

The V call is TRBV28, the J call TRBJ2-2; TRBD2 matches 7 bases. This CDR3 contains 16 residues. The V gene end was trimmed by 7 bases and the J gene end by 0 bases; junction bases not matched to a gene: 8. The germline gives CDR1 MDHEN, CDR2 SYDVKM. The CDR3 spells CASKNGGGPNTGELFF. CDR3 in DNA: TGTGCCAGCAAAAATGGGGGAGGGCCGAACACCGGGGAGCTGTTTTTT.

The V call is TRBV29-1, the J call TRBJ1-1; weak D call: TRBD1 (5 bases). Germline values: CDR1 SQVTM, CDR2 ANQGSEA. V gave up 7 bases and J gave up 0 bases, with 12 bases separating them. This CDR3 region has 13 residues. The CDR3 nucleotides read TGCAGCGCCCGACAGACCCTGAACACTGAAGCTTTCTTT. Translated: CSARQTLNTEAFF.

This clone came up once. V usage is TRBV3-1 (or the pseudogene TRBV3-2) and J usage is TRBJ2-2, with 8 bases fitting TRBD2. Germline V gene sequence: CDR1 LGHDT, CDR2 YNNKEL (reference sequence). This CDR3 has 17 residues. Trimming cost V 4 bases and J 3 bases; bases outside gene matches: 10. This chain's CDR3 is CASSLGGGTLYTGELFF. Written as DNA, the CDR3 is TGTGCCAGCAGCCTCGGGGGGGGCACACTTTACACCGGGGAGCTGTTTTTT.

The chain recombines TRBV7-9 with TRBJ1-2; no definite D call. V lost 10 bases and J 4 bases, leaving 16 bases between the germline ends. This CDR3 is 13 amino acids long. The germline gives CDR1 SEHNR, CDR2 FQNEAQ (reference sequence). CDR3 region: CAISITSGYGYTF. As DNA, the CDR3 is TGTGCCATTTCAATAACCAGCGGCTATGGCTACACCTTC.

The DNA of the CDR3 is TGCGCCAGCTCAGGGTTCGGAAGGGATGAGCAGTTCTTC. This gives the protein CASSGFGRDEQFF. The chain links TRBV5-1 to TRBJ2-1; tentatively, D is TRBD1 (5 bases). The V end was cut by 7 bases, the J end by 8 bases, with 16 bases between. The CDR3 has 13 amino acids. Germline CDR1 is SGHRS and CDR2 is YFSETQ.

This chain connects TRBV28 to TRBJ2-7, with 12 bases that match TRBD2. Germline V lookup: CDR1 MDHEN, CDR2 SYDVKM. J gave up 3 bases and V 5 bases, and 5 bases lay outside the gene matches. This CDR3 has 15 residues. The CDR3 DNA reads as TGTGCCAGCAGTATTACTAGCGGGAGGAGCTACGAGCAGTACTTC. Residues: CASSITSGRSYEQYF.

The chain employs TRBV7-9 and TRBJ1-5; no clear D. This CDR3 contains 14 residues. Between the trimmed V and J ends, which lost 3 bases and 1 base, there was a span of 7 bases. Looked up from germline, CDR1 is SEHNR and CDR2 is FQNEAQ (reference sequence). The CDR3 here is CASSFGVSNQPQHF. The CDR3, as DNA: TGTGCCAGCAGCTTCGGGGTGAGCAATCAGCCCCAGCATTTT.

The genes are TRBV15 and TRBJ2-7, with TRBD2 identical over 7 bases. This CDR3 spans 14 amino acids. V was clipped by 4 bases and J by 5 bases; unmatched bases: 8. Germline V gene data show CDR1 as LNHNV and CDR2 as YYDKDF (reference sequence). For the CDR3, the DNA is TGTGCCACCAGCAAAGCTCAAGGGAGGGACGAGCAGTACTTC. Its protein is CATSKAQGRDEQYF.

The chain links TRBV5-5 to TRBJ1-3; D is ambiguous. V was trimmed by 0 bases and J by 1 base, leaving 8 bases between them. Germline-derived CDR1 and CDR2 are SGHKS and YYEKEE (reference sequence). This CDR3 spans 15 amino acids. The CDR3 here is CASSLEPRSGNTIYF. The CDR3 region has the DNA TGTGCCAGCAGCTTGGAACCGAGATCTGGAAACACCATATATTTT.

This clone has only one observation. DNA for the CDR3: TGTGCCAGCTCACCACCTCTAGCAAAGAAAAATGAGCAGTTCTTC. This encodes CASSPPLAKKNEQFF. The chain is built from TRBV18 and TRBJ2-1; weak D call: TRBD2 (5 bases). This CDR3 has 15 residues. Trimming stripped 0 bases from V and 7 bases from J, with 13 bases between. Germline assignment: CDR1 KGHSH and CDR2 LQKENI.

The V and J genes are TRBV7-3 and TRBJ2-3; the D gene is possibly TRBD2 (5 bases). Per germline, CDR1 SGHTA and CDR2 FQGTGA. V was shortened by 3 bases and J by 1 base, with 8 bases between the two germline ends. The CDR3 runs to 14 residues. The CDR3 bases are TGTGCCAGCAGCTTGGACGGGGGCACAGATACGCAGTATTTT. Encoded protein: CASSLDGGTDTQYF.

The CDR3 loop is CASSPAWGGSSSYEQYF. As DNA, the CDR3 is TGCGCCAGCAGCCCAGCTTGGGGAGGGTCGAGCTCCTACGAGCAGTACTTC. The chain combines TRBV4-1 with TRBJ2-7, with 7 bases fitting TRBD2. The CDR3 has 17 residues. Germline V gene data show CDR1 as MGHRA and CDR2 as YSYEKL. With 4 bases clipped from V and 0 bases from J, the junction kept 12 bases outside the gene matches.

CDR3 bases: TGTGCCAGCAGTCGAAGACAGGCCTACTATGGCTACACCTTC. Translated, it gives CASSRRQAYYGYTF. The J gene is TRBJ1-2, the V gene TRBV28, with D possibly being TRBD1 (6 bases). The germline V and J ends were trimmed by 5 bases and 3 bases, with 13 bases remaining between them. The CDR3 sequence is 14 residues long. The germline CDR1 and CDR2 sequences are MDHEN and SYDVKM.

The chain employs TRBV19 and TRBJ1-2, with no clear D. Trimming shortened V by 3 bases and J by 8 bases, and 13 bases separated the two germline ends. This CDR3 region has 13 residues. Per germline, CDR1 LNHDA and CDR2 SQIVND (reference sequence). CDR3: CASSIGGGSGYTF. CDR3 nucleotide sequence: TGTGCCAGTAGTATCGGCGGAGGGTCGGGCTACACCTTC.

There are a few counts of this clone. This chain uses TRBV5-1 with TRBJ2-7; weak D call: TRBD2 (5 bases). The CDR3 is 14 amino acids. Trimming stripped 0 bases from V and 6 bases from J, with 13 bases between. The germline CDR1 and CDR2 sequences are SGHRS and YFSETQ. The CDR3 DNA follows: TGCGCCAGCAGCTTGGCCAACGGGGTCGGCGAGCAGTACTTC. This translates into CASSLANGVGEQYF.

This chain joins TRBV4-3 and TRBJ1-2; a possible D gene is TRBD1 (5 bases). Germline V gives CDR1 LGHNA, CDR2 YSLEER. The CDR3 has 16 residues. Trimming shortened V by 0 bases and J by 4 bases, and 15 bases separated the two germline ends. The CDR3 region has the DNA TGCGCCAGCAGCCAAGAGACCGCGGCAGGGTCCTATGGCTACACCTTC. This gives the protein CASSQETAAGSYGYTF.

The chain recombines TRBV4-3 with TRBJ2-7; perhaps TRBD1 as D (6 bases). Trimming left V 4 bases short and J 3 bases short, with 13 bases between. This CDR3 has 14 amino acids. Germline V gene lookup returns CDR1 LGHNA and CDR2 YSLEER. For the CDR3, the DNA is TGCGCCAGCAGCCTCGCCCCGACAGGCTACGAGCAGTACTTC. This sequence encodes CASSLAPTGYEQYF.

The V and J genes are TRBV28 and TRBJ1-4; TRBD1 agrees at 9 bases. The length of the CDR3 is 15 residues. Trimming took 2 bases from V and 11 from J; bases not matched to a gene: 9. The germline V gene has CDR1 MDHEN and CDR2 SYDVKM. CDR3 bases: TGTGCCAGCAGTTTAATTACAGGGGGCGCCCTTAAACTGTTTTTT. It specifies CASSLITGGALKLFF.

The chain is built from TRBV5-3 and TRBJ1-4; 9 positions match TRBD1. TRBV5-3 is sorted into the ORF group, with uncertain function. This CDR3 has 15 amino acids. Unmatched junction bases numbered 7, after V lost 3 bases and J lost 7 bases. As DNA, the CDR3 is TGTGCCAGAAGCTACCGGGACAGGGAAGGTGAAAAACTGTTTTTT. Translating it yields CARSYRDREGEKLFF.

The V gene is TRBV3-1 (or the pseudogene TRBV3-2), the J gene TRBJ1-3; tentative D call: TRBD1 (5 bases). This CDR3 comprises 17 residues. Trimming shortened V by 4 bases and J by 0 bases, and 16 bases separated the two germline ends. From germline, CDR1 is LGHDT and CDR2 YNNKEL (reference sequence). The CDR3 sequence: CASSPGTLGGSGNTIYF. CDR3 nucleotide sequence: TGTGCCAGCAGCCCTGGGACCCTGGGGGGCTCTGGAAACACCATATATTTT.

This chain links TRBV6-1 with TRBJ1-2; 7 bases agree with TRBD1. Germline lookup yields CDR1 MNHNS and CDR2 SASEGT. With 3 bases clipped from V and 4 bases from J, the junction kept 11 bases outside the gene matches. The CDR3 extends over 16 amino acids. Here the CDR3 reads CASSDQATGWVYGYTF. For the CDR3, the DNA is TGTGCCAGCAGTGACCAGGCGACAGGGTGGGTCTATGGCTACACCTTC.

The chain couples TRBV30 to TRBJ2-1, with 9 positions matching TRBD2. V was pared by 0 bases and J by 8 bases, with 11 bases of the junction left unmatched. CDR3 length equals 16 residues. Germline V gene data show CDR1 as GTSNPN and CDR2 as SVGIG (reference sequence). This CDR3 reads CAWSVPAGGSIDEQFF. Here the CDR3 DNA reads TGTGCCTGGAGTGTACCGGCGGGAGGGAGTATCGATGAGCAGTTCTTC.

This chain links TRBV24-1 with TRBJ1-5; D might be TRBD1 (6 bases). Trimming left V 12 bases short and J 3 bases short, with 11 bases between. CDR1 and CDR2 (germline): KGHDR, SFDVKD. The CDR3 extends over 12 amino acids. CDR3 DNA sequence: TGTGCCTCCCAGGGGCACAATCAGCCCCAGCATTTT. Encoded protein: CASQGHNQPQHF.

The V gene is TRBV27, the J gene TRBJ1-2, with D possibly being TRBD1 (6 bases). Trimming shortened V by 4 bases and J by 5 bases, and 23 bases separated the two germline ends. This CDR3 contains 17 residues. Germline lookup yields CDR1 MNHEY and CDR2 SMNVEV (reference sequence). CDR3 loop: CASSSSLGRGGGYGYTF. DNA of the CDR3: TGTGCCAGCAGTTCCTCGTTGGGCAGGGGAGGGGGTTATGGCTACACCTTC.

This rearrangement joins TRBV27 to TRBJ2-3; 14 positions match TRBD2. The germline CDR1 and CDR2 sequences are MNHEY and SMNVEV (reference sequence). V trimming: 5 bases; J trimming: 2 bases; junction bases outside the gene matches: 6. This CDR3 region has 17 residues. The CDR3 region is CASSPGLAGELTDTQYF. The CDR3 coding sequence is TGTGCCAGCAGTCCGGGACTAGCGGGAGAGCTCACAGATACGCAGTATTTT.

The chain is built from TRBV19 and TRBJ2-5, with TRBD2 matching 10 bases. Germline V gene sequence: CDR1 LNHDA, CDR2 SQIVND (reference sequence). This CDR3 is built from 16 residues. V lost 1 base to trimming and J lost 1 base; unmatched junction nucleotides: 3. CDR3 in amino acids: CASSIARTSGQETQYF. The CDR3 nucleotides read TGTGCCAGTAGTATAGCGAGGACTAGCGGCCAAGAGACCCAGTACTTC. The variable domain in full, completed from reference TRBV19 and TRBJ2-5, reads DGGITQSPKYLFRKEGQNVTLSCEQNLNHDAMYWYRQDPGQGLRLIYYSQIVNDFQKGDIAEGYSVSREKKESFPLTVTSAQKNPTAFYLCASSIARTSGQETQYFGPGTRLLVL.